This T cell receptor beta chain was recorded in a study of technical replicates of blood from several donors. V was cut by 2 bases and J by 1 base, with 8 bases left in between. CDR3 length: 13 residues. Germline V gene data show CDR1 as GTSNPN and CDR2 as SVGIG (reference sequence). Sequencing used immunoSEQ multiplex PCR; TCRdb keeps in-frame clones, though not all of them. Counted here are more than 15,000 clones, 82% occurring once; the ten biggest clones make up around a tenth. This receptor was identified in a human donor in good health. Some clones in this sample may be carry-over from other donors' samples. The V gene is TRBV30, the J gene TRBJ2-5, with a possible D match to TRBD2 (6 bases). The specimen sequenced was PBMCs. CDR3 amino acids: CAWSMGGQETQYF. DNA of the CDR3: TGTGCCTGGAGTATGGGGGGCCAAGAGACCCAGTACTTC. Combining the CDR3 with reference TRBV30 and TRBJ2-5 gives the whole variable domain SQTIHQWPATLVQPVGSPLSLECTVEGTSNPNLYWYRQAAGRGLQLLFYSVGIGQISSEVPQNLSASRPQDRQFILSSKKLLLSDSGFYLCAWSMGGQETQYFGPGTRLLVL.